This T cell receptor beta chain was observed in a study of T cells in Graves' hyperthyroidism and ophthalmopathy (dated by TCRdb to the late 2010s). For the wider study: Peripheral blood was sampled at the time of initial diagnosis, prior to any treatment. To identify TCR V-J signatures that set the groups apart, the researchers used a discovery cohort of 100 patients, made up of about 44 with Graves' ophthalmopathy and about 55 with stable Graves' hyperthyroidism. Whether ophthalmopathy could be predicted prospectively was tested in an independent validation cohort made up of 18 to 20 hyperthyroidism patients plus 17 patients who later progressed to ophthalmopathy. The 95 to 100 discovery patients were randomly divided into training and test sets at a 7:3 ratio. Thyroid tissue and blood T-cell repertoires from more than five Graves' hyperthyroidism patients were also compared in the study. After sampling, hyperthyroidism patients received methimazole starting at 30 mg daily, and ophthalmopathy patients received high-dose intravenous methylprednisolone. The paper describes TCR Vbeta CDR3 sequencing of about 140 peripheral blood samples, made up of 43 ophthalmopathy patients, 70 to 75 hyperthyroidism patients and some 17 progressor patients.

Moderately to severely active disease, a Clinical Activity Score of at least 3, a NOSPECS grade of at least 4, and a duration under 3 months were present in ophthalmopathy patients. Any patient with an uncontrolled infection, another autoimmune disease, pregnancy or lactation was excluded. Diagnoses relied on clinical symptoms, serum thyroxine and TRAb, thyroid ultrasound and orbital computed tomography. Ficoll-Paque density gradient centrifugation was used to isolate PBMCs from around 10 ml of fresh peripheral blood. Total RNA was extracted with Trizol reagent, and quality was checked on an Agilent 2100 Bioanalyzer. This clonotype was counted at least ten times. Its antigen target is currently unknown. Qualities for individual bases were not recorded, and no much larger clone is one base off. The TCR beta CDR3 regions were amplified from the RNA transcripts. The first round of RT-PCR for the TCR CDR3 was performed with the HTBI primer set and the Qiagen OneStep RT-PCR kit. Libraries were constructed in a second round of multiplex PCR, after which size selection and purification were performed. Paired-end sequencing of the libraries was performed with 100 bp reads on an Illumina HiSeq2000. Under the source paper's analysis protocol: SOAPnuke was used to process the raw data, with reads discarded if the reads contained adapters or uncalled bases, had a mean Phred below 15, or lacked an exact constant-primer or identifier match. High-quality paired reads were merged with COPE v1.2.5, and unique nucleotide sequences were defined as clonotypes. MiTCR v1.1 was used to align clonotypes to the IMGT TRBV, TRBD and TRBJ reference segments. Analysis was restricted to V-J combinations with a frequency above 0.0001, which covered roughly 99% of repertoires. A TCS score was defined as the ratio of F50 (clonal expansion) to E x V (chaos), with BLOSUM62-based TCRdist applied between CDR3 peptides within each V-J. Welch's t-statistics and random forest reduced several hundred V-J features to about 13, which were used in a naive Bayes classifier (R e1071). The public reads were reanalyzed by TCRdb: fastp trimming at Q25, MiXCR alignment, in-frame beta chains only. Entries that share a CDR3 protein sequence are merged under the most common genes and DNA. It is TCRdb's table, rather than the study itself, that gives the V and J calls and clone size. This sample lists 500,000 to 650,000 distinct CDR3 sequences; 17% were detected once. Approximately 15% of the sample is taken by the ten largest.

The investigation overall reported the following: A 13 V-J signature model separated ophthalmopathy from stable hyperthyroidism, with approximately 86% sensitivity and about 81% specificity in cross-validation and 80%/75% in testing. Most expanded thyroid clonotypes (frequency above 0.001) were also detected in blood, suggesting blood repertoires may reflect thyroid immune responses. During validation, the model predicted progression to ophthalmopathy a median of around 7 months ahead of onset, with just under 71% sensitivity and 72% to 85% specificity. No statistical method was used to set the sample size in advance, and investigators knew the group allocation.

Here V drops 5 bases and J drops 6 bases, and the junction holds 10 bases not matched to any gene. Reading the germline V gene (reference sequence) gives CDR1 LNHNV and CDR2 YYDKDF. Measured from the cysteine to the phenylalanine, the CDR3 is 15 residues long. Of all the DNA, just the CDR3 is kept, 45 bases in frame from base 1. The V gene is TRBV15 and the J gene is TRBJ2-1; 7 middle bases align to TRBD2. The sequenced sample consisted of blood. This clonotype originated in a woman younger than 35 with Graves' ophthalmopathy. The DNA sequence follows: TGTGCCACCAGCGGAAGGACTAGAGAAGGCAATGAGCAGTTCTTC. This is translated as CATSGRTREGNEQFF.